This T cell receptor beta chain was recovered during a study of blood T cells in healthy people across ages. With a J-beta primer mix and a sample-barcoded 5' primer, a second PCR ran roughly 7 to 11 cycles. TCRdb independently ran MiXCR on the 5' RACE reads; one entry per CDR3 protein. The data hold 730,000 or so distinct CDR3 sequences, with approximately 40% observed a single time. This clonotype was detected once. This may be a read error, as it is one base from a much larger clone. Germline V CDR1 and CDR2: SGHTA, FQGNSA. The CDR3 contains 15 residues. This chain connects TRBV7-2 to TRBJ1-5; tentative D call: TRBD1 (5 bases). The sequence came from a man older than 75 in good health. The sequenced sample consisted of blood. The CDR3 DNA reads as TGTGCCGGCAGCTTAGTTGGCAGGGTGGGACAGCCCCAGCATTTT. The encoded protein is CAGSLVGRVGQPQHF.